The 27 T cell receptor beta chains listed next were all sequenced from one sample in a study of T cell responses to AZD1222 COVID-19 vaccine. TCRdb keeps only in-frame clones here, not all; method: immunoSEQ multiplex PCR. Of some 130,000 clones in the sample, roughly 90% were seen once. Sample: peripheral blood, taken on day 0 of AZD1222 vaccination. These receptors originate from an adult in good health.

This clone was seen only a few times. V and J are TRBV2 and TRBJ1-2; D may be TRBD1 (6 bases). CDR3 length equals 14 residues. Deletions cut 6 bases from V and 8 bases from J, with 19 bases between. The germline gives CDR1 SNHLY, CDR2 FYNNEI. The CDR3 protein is CASSLPPGAGGYTF. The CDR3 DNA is TGTGCCAGCAGCTTACCCCCAGGGGCTGGGGGCTACACCTTC.

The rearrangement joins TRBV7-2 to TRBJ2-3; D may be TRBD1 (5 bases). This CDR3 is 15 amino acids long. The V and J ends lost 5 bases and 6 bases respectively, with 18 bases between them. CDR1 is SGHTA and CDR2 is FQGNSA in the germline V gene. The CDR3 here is CASSIYRSIGDTQYF. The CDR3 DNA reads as TGTGCCAGCAGCATATACAGGTCCATAGGGGATACGCAGTATTTT.

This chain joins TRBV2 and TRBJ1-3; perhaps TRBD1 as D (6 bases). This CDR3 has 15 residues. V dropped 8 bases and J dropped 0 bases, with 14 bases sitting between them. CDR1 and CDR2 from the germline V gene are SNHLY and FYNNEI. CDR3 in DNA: TGTGCCAGCTCGGACAGCCCTCACTCTGGAAACACCATATATTTT. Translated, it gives CASSDSPHSGNTIYF.

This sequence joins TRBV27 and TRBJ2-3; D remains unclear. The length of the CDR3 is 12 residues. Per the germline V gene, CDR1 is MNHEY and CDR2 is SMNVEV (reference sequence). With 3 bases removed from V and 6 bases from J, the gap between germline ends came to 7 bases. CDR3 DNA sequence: TGTGCCAGCAGTTTGAATGGTGATACGCAGTATTTT. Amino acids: CASSLNGDTQYF.

The CDR3 protein is CASSPGQGNYEQYF. For the CDR3, the DNA is TGTGCCAGCTCACCGGGACAGGGCAACTACGAGCAGTACTTC. V usage is TRBV18 and J usage is TRBJ2-7; TRBD1 matches 9 bases. The germline V gene encodes CDR1 KGHSH and CDR2 LQKENI. V shed 3 bases and J 3 bases; nucleotides not matched to a gene: 3. The CDR3 is made up of 14 amino acids. Using reference TRBV18 and TRBJ2-7 for the parts outside the CDR3, the full variable domain is NAGVMQNPRHLVRRRGQEARLRCSPMKGHSHVYWYRQLPEEGLKFMVYLQKENIIDESGMPKERFSAEFPKEGPSILRIQQVVRGDSAAYFCASSPGQGNYEQYFGPGTRLTVT.

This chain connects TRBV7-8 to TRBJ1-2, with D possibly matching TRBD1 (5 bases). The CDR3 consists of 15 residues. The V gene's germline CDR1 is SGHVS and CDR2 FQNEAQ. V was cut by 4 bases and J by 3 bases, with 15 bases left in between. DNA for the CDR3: TGTGCCAGCAGCTCCACCAGAAAGACAGACTATGGCTACACCTTC. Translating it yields CASSSTRKTDYGYTF. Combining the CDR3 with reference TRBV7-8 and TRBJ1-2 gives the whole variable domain GAGVSQSPRYKVAKRGQDVALRCDPISGHVSLFWYQQALGQGPEFLTYFQNEAQLDKSGLPSDRFFAERPEGSVSTLKIQRTQQEDSAVYLCASSSTRKTDYGYTFGSGTRLTVV.

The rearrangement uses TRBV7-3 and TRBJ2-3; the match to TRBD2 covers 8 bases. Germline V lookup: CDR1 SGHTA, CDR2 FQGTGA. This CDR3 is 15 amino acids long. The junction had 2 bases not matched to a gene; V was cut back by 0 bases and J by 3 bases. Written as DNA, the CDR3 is TGTGCCAGCAGCTTAACTAGCGGGGTTACAGATACGCAGTATTTT. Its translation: CASSLTSGVTDTQYF.

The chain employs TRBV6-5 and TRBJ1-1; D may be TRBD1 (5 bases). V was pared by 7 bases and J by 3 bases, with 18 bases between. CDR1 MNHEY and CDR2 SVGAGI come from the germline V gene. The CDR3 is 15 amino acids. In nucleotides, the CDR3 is TGTGCCAGCAACGGACACAGATTTGGAGACACTGAAGCTTTCTTT. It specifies CASNGHRFGDTEAFF.

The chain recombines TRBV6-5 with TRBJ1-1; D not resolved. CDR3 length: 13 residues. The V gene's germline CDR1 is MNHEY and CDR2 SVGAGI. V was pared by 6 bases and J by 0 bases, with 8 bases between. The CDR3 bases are TGTGCCAGCAGCTCCTTGATGAACACTGAAGCTTTCTTT. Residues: CASSSLMNTEAFF.

This CDR3 reads CASSSGEGYTF. The CDR3 nucleotides are TGTGCCAGCAGCTCAGGTGAAGGCTACACCTTC. This sequence joins TRBV7-3 and TRBJ1-2; D gene uncertain. CDR1 is SGHTA, CDR2 FQGTGA, per germline. The CDR3 consists of 11 residues. Trimming removed 4 bases from V and 8 bases from J, with 8 bases in between. Full variable domain (rest looked up from reference TRBV7-3 and TRBJ1-2): GAGVSQTPSNKVTEKGKYVELRCDPISGHTALYWYRQSLGQGPEFLIYFQGTGAADDSGLPNDRFFAVRPEGSVSTLKIQRTERGDSAVYLCASSSGEGYTFGSGTRLTVV.

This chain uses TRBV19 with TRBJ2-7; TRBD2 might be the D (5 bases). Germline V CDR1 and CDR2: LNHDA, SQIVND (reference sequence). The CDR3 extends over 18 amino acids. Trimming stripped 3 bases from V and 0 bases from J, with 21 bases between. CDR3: CASSIRVLFGRGSYEQYF. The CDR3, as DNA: TGTGCCAGTAGTATCCGGGTTCTTTTCGGTCGGGGCTCCTACGAGCAGTACTTC.

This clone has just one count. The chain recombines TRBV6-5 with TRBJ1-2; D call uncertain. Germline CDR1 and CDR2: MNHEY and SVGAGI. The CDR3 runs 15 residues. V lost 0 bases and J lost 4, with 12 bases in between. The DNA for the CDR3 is TGTGCCAGCAGTTACTCGAACAGCTCTCCCTATGGCTACACCTTC. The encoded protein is CASSYSNSSPYGYTF.

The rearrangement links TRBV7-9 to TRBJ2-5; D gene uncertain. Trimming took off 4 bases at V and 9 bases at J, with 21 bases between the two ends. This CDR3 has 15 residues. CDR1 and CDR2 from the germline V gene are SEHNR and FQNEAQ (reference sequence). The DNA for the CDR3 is TGTGCCAGCAGCTCCTCCGGGCCTCAAATGATGGCCCAGTACTTC. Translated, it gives CASSSSGPQMMAQYF. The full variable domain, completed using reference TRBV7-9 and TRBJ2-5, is DTGVSQNPRHKITKRGQNVTFRCDPISEHNRLYWYRQTLGQGPEFLTYFQNEAQLEKSRLLSDRFSAERPKGSFSTLEIQRTEQGDSAMYLCASSSSGPQMMAQYFGPGTRLLVL.

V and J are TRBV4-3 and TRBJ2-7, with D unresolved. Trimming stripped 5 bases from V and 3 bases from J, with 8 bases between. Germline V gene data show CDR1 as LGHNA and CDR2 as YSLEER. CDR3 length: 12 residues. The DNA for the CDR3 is TGCGCCAGCAGCGGGTCCGACTACGAGCAGTACTTC. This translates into CASSGSDYEQYF.

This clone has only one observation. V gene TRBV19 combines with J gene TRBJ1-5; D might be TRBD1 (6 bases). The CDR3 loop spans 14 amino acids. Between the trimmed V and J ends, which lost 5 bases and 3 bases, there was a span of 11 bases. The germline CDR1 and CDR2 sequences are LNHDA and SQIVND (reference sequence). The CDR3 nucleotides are TGTGCCAGTAGTCACAGGGAAGACAATCAGCCCCAGCATTTT. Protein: CASSHREDNQPQHF.

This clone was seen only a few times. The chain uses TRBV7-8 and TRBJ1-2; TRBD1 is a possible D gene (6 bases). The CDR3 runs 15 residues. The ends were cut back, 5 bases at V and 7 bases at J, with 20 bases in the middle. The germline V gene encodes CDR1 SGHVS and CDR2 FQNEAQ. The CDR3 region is CASSPRRDTLGGYTF. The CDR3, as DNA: TGTGCCAGCAGCCCAAGAAGGGACACTCTCGGTGGCTACACCTTC.

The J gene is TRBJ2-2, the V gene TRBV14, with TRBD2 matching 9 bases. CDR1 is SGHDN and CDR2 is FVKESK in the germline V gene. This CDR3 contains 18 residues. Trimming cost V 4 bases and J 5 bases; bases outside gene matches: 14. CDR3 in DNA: TGTGCCAGCAGCCCAGCCCCATCAGCGGGGGGTCGAACCGGGGAGCTGTTTTTT. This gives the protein CASSPAPSAGGRTGELFF.

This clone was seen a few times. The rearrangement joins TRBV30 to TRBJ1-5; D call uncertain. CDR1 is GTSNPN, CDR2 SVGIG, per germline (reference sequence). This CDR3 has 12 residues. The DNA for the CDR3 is TGTGCTTTCCAGGTACTTAATCAGCCCCAGCATTTT. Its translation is CAFQVLNQPQHF.

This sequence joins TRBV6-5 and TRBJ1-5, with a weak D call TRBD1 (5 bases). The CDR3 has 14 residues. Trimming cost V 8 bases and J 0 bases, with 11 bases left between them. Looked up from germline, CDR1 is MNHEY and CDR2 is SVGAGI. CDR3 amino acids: CASAGGLSNQPQHF. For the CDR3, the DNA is TGTGCCAGCGCGGGGGGTCTTAGCAATCAGCCCCAGCATTTT.

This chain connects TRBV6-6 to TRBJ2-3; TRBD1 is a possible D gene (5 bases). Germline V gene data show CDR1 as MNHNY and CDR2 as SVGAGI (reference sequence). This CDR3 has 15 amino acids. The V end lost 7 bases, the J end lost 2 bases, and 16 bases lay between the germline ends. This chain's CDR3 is CASKGKGASTDTQYF. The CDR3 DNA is TGTGCCAGCAAGGGGAAGGGTGCGTCCACAGATACGCAGTATTTT.

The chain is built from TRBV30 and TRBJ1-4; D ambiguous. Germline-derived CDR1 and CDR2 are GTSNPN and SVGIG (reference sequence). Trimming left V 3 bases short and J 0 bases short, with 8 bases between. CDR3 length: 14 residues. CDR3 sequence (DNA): TGTGCCTGGAGACAGACCGCAACTAATGAAAAACTGTTTTTT. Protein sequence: CAWRQTATNEKLFF.

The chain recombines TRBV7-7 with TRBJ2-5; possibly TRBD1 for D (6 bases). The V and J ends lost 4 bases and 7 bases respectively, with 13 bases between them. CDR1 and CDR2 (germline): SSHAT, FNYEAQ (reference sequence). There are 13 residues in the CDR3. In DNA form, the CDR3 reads TGTGCCAGCAGCTCCGGGACAATGGGGACCCAGTACTTC. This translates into CASSSGTMGTQYF.

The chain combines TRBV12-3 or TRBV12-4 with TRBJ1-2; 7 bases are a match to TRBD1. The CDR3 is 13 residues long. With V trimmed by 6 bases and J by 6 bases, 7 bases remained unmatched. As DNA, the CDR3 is TGTGCCAGCAGCCGCTGGACAGGAGATGGCTACACCTTC. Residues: CASSRWTGDGYTF.

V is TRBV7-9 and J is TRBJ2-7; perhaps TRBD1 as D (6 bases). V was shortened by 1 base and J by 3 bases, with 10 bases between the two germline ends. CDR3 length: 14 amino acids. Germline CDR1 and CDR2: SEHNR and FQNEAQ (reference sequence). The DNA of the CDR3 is TGTGCCAGCAGCTTAGGTGACAGGTTCTACGAGCAGTACTTC. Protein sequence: CASSLGDRFYEQYF.

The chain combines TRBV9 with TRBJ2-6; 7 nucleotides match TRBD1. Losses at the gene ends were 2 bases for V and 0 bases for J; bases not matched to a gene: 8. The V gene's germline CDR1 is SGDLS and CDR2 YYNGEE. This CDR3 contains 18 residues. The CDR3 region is CASSVPGQFFSGANVLTF. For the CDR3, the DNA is TGTGCCAGCAGCGTCCCGGGACAGTTTTTCTCTGGGGCCAACGTCCTGACTTTC.

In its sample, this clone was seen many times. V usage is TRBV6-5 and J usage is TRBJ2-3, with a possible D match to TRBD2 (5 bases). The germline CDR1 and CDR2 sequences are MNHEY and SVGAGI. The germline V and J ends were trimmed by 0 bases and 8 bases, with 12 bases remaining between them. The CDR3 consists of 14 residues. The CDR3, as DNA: TGTGCCAGCAGTTACTCTCCTGGGAGCGGTACGCAGTATTTT. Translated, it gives CASSYSPGSGTQYF.

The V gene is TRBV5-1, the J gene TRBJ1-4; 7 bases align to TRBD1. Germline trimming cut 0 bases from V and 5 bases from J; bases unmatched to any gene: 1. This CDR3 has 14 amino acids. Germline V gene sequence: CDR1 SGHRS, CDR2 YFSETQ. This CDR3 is CASSLDRGNEKLFF. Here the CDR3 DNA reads TGCGCCAGCAGCTTGGACAGGGGAAATGAAAAACTGTTTTTT.